The clone carrying this TCR beta chain was detected a few times. Its antigen is currently unknown. This sample was included in a study of identical twins. Whole-study findings and limits: Beta clonotypes that were abundant in cord blood contained fewer insertions, a pattern absent from memory repertoires. Beta out-of-frame sequences showed weaker excess sharing between twins. Some out-of-frame alpha sequences were shared by twins, and these showed excess low generation probability.

Per the germline V gene, CDR1 is ENHRY and CDR2 is SYGVKD. The CDR3 is 13 residues long. V was pared by 5 bases and J by 3 bases, with 5 bases between. The cDNA had a unique molecular identifier and a template-switch universal primer site. TCRdb called the 5' RACE reads again in MiXCR, with one record for every CDR3 protein. The profile shows about 330,000 distinct CDR3 sequences, roughly an eighth of them singletons. These same records also appear under a second study, on yellow fever vaccine responses in identical twins.

The V gene is TRBV10-3, the J gene TRBJ2-6; D is uncertain. The specimen was CD8+ T cells sorted from blood. The receptor comes from a young woman in good health. The CDR3 is CAISPDGANVLTF. The DNA for the CDR3 is TGTGCCATCAGTCCTGATGGGGCCAACGTCCTGACTTTC.